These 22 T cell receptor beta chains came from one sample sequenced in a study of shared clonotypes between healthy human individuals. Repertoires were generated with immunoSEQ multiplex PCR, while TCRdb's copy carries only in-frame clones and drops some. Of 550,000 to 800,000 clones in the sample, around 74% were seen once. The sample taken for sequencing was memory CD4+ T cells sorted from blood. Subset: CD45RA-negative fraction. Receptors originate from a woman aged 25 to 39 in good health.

CDR3 sequence: CASRAGLTTNEKLFF. The CDR3, as DNA: TGTGCCAGCAGGGCGGGGCTTACAACTAATGAAAAACTGTTTTTT. The chain couples TRBV2 to TRBJ1-4, with a weak D call TRBD1 (5 bases). Between the trimmed V and J ends, which lost 6 bases and 0 bases, there was a span of 11 bases. Per germline, CDR1 SNHLY and CDR2 FYNNEI. CDR3 length equals 15 residues.

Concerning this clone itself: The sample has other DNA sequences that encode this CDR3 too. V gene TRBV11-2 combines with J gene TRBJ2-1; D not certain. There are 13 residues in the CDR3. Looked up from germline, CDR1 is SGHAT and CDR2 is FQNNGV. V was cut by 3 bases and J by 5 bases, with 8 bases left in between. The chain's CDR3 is CASSFGRNNEQFF. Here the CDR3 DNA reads TGTGCCAGCAGCTTTGGACGGAACAATGAGCAGTTCTTC.

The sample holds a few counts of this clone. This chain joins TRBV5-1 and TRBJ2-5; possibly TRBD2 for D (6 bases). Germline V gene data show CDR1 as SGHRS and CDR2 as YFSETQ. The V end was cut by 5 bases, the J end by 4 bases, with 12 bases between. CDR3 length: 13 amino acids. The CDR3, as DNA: TGCGCCAGCAGAACGGGAGTCTCAGAGACCCAGTACTTC. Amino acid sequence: CASRTGVSETQYF. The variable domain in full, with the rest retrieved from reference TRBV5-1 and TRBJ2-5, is KAGVTQTPRYLIKTRGQQVTLSCSPISGHRSVSWYQQTPGQGLQFLFEYFSETQRNKGNFPGRFSGRQFSNSRSEMNVSTLELGDSALYLCASRTGVSETQYFGPGTRLLVL.

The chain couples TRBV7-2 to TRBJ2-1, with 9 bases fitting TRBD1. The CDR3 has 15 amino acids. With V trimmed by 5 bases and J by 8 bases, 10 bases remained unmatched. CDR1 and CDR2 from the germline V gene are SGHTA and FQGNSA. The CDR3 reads CASSPGQGPLDEQFF. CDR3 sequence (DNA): TGTGCCAGCAGCCCCGGACAGGGGCCGTTGGATGAGCAGTTCTTC.

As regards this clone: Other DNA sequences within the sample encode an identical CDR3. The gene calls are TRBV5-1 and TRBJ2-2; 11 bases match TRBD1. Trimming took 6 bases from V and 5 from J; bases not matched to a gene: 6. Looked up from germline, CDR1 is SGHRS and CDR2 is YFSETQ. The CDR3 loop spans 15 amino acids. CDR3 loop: CASITGTGGTGELFF. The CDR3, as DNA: TGCGCCAGCATCACCGGGACAGGGGGGACCGGGGAGCTGTTTTTT. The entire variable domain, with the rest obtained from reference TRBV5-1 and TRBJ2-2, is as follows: KAGVTQTPRYLIKTRGQQVTLSCSPISGHRSVSWYQQTPGQGLQFLFEYFSETQRNKGNFPGRFSGRQFSNSRSEMNVSTLELGDSALYLCASITGTGGTGELFFGEGSRLTVL.

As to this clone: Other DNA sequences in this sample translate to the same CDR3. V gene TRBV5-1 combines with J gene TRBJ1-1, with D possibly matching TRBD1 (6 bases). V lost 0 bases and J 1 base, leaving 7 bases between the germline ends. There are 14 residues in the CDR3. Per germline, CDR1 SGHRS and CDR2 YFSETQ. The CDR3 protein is CASSLGTENTEAFF. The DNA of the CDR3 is TGCGCCAGCAGCTTGGGGACAGAGAACACTGAAGCTTTCTTT. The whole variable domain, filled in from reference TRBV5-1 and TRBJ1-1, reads KAGVTQTPRYLIKTRGQQVTLSCSPISGHRSVSWYQQTPGQGLQFLFEYFSETQRNKGNFPGRFSGRQFSNSRSEMNVSTLELGDSALYLCASSLGTENTEAFFGQGTRLTVV.

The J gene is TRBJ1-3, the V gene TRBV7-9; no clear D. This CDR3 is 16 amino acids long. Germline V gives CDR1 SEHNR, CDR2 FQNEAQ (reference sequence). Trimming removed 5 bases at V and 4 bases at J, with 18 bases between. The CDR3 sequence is CASSPPGADVGNTIYF. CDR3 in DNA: TGTGCCAGCAGCCCCCCGGGCGCAGACGTCGGAAACACCATATATTTT.

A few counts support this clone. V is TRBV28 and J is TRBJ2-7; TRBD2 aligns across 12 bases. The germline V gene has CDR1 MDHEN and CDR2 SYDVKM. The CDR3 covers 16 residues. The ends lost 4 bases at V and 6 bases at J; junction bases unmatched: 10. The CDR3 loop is CASSSPPSGLAGEQYF. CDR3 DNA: TGTGCCAGCAGTTCCCCCCCCTCGGGACTAGCGGGCGAGCAGTACTTC.

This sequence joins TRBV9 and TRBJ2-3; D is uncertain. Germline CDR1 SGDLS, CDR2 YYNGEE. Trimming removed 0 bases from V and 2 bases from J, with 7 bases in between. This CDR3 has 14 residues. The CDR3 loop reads CASSVGPNTDTQYF. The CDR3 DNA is TGTGCCAGCAGCGTAGGCCCTAACACAGATACGCAGTATTTT. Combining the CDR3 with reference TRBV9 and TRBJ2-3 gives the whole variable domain DSGVTQTPKHLITATGQRVTLRCSPRSGDLSVYWYQQSLDQGLQFLIQYYNGEERAKGNILERFSAQQFPDLHSELNLSSLELGDSALYFCASSVGPNTDTQYFGPGTRLTVL.

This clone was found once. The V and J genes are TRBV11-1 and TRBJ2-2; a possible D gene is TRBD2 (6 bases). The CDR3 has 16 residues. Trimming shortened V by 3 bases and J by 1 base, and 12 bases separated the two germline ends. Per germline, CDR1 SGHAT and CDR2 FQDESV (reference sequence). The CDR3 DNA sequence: TGTGCCAGCAGCTTGATACTAGCTGAGAACACCGGGGAGCTGTTTTTT. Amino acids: CASSLILAENTGELFF. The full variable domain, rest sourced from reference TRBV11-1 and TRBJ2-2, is EAEVAQSPRYKITEKSQAVAFWCDPISGHATLYWYRQILGQGPELLVQFQDESVVDDSQLPKDRFSAERLKGVDSTLKIQPAELGDSAMYLCASSLILAENTGELFFGEGSRLTVL.

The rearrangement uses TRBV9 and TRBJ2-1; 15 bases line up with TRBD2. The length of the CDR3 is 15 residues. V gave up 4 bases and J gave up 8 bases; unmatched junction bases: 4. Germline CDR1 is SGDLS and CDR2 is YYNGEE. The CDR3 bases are TGTGCCAGCAGCCCCCGGACTAGCGGGAGGGATGAGCAGTTCTTC. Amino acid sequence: CASSPRTSGRDEQFF.

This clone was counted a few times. The CDR3 sequence: CAWTRTGFGYTF. In DNA form, the CDR3 reads TGTGCCTGGACCAGGACAGGGTTTGGCTACACCTTC. This rearrangement joins TRBV30 to TRBJ1-2; 8 nucleotides line up with TRBD1. Germline trimming cut 4 bases from V and 7 bases from J; bases unmatched to any gene: 5. The CDR3 is 12 residues long. Germline CDR1 reads GTSNPN; CDR2 reads SVGIG (reference sequence). Together with reference TRBV30 and TRBJ1-2, the CDR3 gives the full variable domain: SQTIHQWPATLVQPVGSPLSLECTVEGTSNPNLYWYRQAAGRGLQLLFYSVGIGQISSEVPQNLSASRPQDRQFILSSKKLLLSDSGFYLCAWTRTGFGYTFGSGTRLTVV.

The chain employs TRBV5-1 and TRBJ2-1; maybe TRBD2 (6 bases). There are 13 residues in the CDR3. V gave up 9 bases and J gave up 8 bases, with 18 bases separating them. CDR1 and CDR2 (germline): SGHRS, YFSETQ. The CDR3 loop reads CATKDYEEDEQFF. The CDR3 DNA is TGCGCCACTAAGGACTATGAAGAGGATGAGCAGTTCTTC.

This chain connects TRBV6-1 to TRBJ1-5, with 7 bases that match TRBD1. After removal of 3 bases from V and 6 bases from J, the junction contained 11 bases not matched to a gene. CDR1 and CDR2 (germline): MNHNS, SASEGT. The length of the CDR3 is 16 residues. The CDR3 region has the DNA TGTGCCAGCAGTGAGATCAGGGGAGGGGGCACTCAGCCCCAGCATTTT. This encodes CASSEIRGGGTQPQHF.

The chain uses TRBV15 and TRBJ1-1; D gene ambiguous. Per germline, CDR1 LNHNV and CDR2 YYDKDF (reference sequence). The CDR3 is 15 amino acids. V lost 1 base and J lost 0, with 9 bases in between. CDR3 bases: TGTGCCACCAGCAGAGCTCGCAGCTTGAACACTGAAGCTTTCTTT. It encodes CATSRARSLNTEAFF.

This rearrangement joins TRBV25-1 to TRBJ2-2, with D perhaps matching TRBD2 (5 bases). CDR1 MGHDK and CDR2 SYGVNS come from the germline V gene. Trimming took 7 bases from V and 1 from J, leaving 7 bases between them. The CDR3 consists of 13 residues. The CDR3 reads CASNGKNTGELFF. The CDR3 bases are TGTGCCAGCAACGGGAAGAACACCGGGGAGCTGTTTTTT.

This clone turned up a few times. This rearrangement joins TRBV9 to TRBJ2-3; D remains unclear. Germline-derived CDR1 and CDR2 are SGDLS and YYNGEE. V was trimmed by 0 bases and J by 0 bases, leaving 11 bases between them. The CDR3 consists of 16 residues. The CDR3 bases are TGTGCCAGCAGCGTAGTTGGCCAAGCTAGCACAGATACGCAGTATTTT. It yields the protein CASSVVGQASTDTQYF.

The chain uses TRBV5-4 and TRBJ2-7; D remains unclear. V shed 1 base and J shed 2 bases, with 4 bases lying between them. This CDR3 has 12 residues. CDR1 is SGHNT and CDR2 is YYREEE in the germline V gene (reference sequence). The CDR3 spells CASSLQPYEQYF. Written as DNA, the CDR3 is TGTGCCAGCAGCTTGCAGCCCTACGAGCAGTACTTC.

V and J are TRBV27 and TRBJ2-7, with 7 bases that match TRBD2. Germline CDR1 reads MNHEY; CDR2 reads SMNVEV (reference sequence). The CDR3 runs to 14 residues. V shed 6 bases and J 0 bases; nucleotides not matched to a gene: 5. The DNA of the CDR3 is TGTGCCAGCAGCGAACGGGACTACTCCTACGAGCAGTACTTC. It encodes CASSERDYSYEQYF.

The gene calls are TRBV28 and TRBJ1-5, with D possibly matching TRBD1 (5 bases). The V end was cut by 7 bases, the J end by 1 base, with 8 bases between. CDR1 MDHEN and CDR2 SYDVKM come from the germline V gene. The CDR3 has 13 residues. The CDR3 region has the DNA TGTGCCAGCAACAGGATAAGCAATCAGCCCCAGCATTTT. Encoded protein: CASNRISNQPQHF.

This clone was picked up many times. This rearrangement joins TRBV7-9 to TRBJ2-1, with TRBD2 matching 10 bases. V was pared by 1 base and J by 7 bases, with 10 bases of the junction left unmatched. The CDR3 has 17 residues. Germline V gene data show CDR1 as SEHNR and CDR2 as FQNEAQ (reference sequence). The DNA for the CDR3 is TGTGCCAGCAGCTTAGTTCGGAGCGGGAGGGCGAAAAATGAGCAGTTCTTC. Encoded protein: CASSLVRSGRAKNEQFF.

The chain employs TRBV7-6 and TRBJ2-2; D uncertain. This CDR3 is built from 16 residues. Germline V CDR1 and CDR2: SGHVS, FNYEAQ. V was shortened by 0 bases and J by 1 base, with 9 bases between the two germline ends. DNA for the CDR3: TGTGCCAGCAGCTTAGCCTCGCCCCAGAACACCGGGGAGCTGTTTTTT. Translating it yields CASSLASPQNTGELFF. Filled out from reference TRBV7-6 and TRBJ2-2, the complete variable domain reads GAGVSQSPRYKVTKRGQDVALRCDPISGHVSLYWYRQALGQGPEFLTYFNYEAQQDKSGLPNDRFSAERPEGSISTLTIQRTEQRDSAMYRCASSLASPQNTGELFFGEGSRLTVL.